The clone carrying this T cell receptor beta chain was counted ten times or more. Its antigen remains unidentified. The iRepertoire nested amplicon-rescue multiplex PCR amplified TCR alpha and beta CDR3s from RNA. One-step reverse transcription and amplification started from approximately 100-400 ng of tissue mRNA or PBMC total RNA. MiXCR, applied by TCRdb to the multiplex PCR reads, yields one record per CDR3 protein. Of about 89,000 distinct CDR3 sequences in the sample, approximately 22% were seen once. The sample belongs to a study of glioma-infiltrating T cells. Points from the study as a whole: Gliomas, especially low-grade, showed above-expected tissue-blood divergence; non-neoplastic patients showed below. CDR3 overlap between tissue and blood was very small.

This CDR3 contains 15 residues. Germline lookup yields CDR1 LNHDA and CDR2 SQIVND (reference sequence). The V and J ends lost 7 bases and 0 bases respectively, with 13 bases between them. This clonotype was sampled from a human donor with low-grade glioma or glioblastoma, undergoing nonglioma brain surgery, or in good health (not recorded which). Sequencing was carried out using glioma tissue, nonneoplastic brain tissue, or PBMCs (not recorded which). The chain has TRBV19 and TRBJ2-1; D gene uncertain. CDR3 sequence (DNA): TGTGCCAGTACCATGTCCCGGAGCTCCTACAATGAGCAGTTCTTC. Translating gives CASTMSRSSYNEQFF. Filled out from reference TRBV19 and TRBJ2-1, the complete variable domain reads DGGITQSPKYLFRKEGQNVTLSCEQNLNHDAMYWYRQDPGQGLRLIYYSQIVNDFQKGDIAEGYSVSREKKESFPLTVTSAQKNPTAFYLCASTMSRSSYNEQFFGPGTRLTVL.